The T cell receptor (beta chain) under discussion was sequenced for a study of cytomegalovirus exposure and HLA in healthy donors. Study as a whole: The same platform as the approximately 730 first-cohort repertoires was used for the 100 to 150 validation repertoires, a later analysis reported.

Using immunoSEQ multiplex PCR, the repertoire was profiled, and TCRdb retains in-frame clones only, with some absent. The data show around 170,000 clones, around 90% seen once. The study drew the donors from its approximately 130-subject validation cohort, separate from the roughly 710-subject first cohort. V trimming: 5 bases; J trimming: 7 bases; junction bases outside the gene matches: 5. The CDR3 length is 14 residues. Germline loops: CDR1 SGHTA, CDR2 FQGNSA. This clone was picked up a small number of times. The sample taken for sequencing was PBMCs. The rearrangement uses TRBV7-2 and TRBJ1-4; TRBD1 matches at 9 bases. This receptor was identified in a man younger than 35 in good health and CMV-seronegative. This CDR3 reads CASSPDRGGEKLFF. As DNA, the CDR3 is TGTGCCAGCAGCCCGGACAGGGGTGGTGAAAAACTGTTTTTT. The full variable domain, its missing parts supplied by reference TRBV7-2 and TRBJ1-4, is GAGVSQSPSNKVTEKGKDVELRCDPISGHTALYWYRQSLGQGLEFLIYFQGNSAPDKSGLPSDRFSAERTGGSVSTLTIQRTQQEDSAVYLCASSPDRGGEKLFFGSGTQLSVL.